The 29 T cell receptor beta chains reported below all come from one sample, sequenced in a study of blood T cell repertoires in COVID-19. This table comes from immunoSEQ multiplex PCR, and its TCRdb copy is limited to in-frame clones, with some not included. This table has more than 250,000 clones, 86% appearing once. Sequencing was performed on PBMCs or T cells enriched from blood (not recorded which). The source of these receptors is a young woman who had recovered from COVID-19.

Written as DNA, the CDR3 is TGTGCCAGCAGTTTATACCGACTAGCGGGAGGCAGCTACGAGCAGTACTTC. It is translated as CASSLYRLAGGSYEQYF. The V call is TRBV28, the J call TRBJ2-7; 13 bases match TRBD2. V lost 1 base and J lost 3; bases outside the gene matches: 6. CDR1 and CDR2 from the germline V gene are MDHEN and SYDVKM. The CDR3 covers 17 residues.

This chain uses TRBV9 with TRBJ2-1; the match to TRBD1 covers 9 bases. Losses at the gene ends were 3 bases for V and 7 bases for J; bases not matched to a gene: 5. CDR3 size: 14 residues. CDR1 is SGDLS and CDR2 is YYNGEE in the germline V gene. The CDR3 region is CASSGGTGRNEQFF. CDR3 nucleotides: TGTGCCAGCAGCGGGGGGACAGGGCGAAATGAGCAGTTCTTC.

The V call is TRBV3-1 (or the pseudogene TRBV3-2), the J call TRBJ2-1; the D is unclear. Trimming shortened V by 2 bases and J by 3 bases, and 11 bases separated the two germline ends. The CDR3 contains 15 residues. CDR1 LGHDT and CDR2 YNNKEL come from the germline V gene (reference sequence). In DNA form, the CDR3 reads TGTGCCAGCAGCCAACAGGCTTCGAACTACAATGAGCAGTTCTTC. Its protein product is CASSQQASNYNEQFF.

The rearrangement joins TRBV14 to TRBJ2-7, with a weak D call TRBD2 (5 bases). The V end was cut by 1 base, the J end by 2 bases, with 9 bases between. The CDR3 length is 14 residues. In germline, CDR1 is SGHDN, CDR2 FVKESK. The DNA of the CDR3 is TGTGCCAGCAGCCAAGCACTAGACACCTACGAGCAGTACTTC. Translation: CASSQALDTYEQYF.

The chain recombines TRBV10-3 with TRBJ2-2, with 8 positions matching TRBD2. In germline, CDR1 is ENHRY, CDR2 SYGVKD. CDR3 length equals 19 residues. V lost 1 base and J lost 1; bases outside the gene matches: 11. The DNA of the CDR3 is TGTGCCATCAGTGAGTTCTATGCGGGGGGCCTTGGGAACACCGGGGAGCTGTTTTTT. Its protein is CAISEFYAGGLGNTGELFF.

This clone was counted between two and nine times. The chain carries TRBV7-2 and TRBJ1-2; D is ambiguous. Germline CDR1 SGHTA, CDR2 FQGNSA. V gave up 1 base and J gave up 2 bases, with 8 bases separating them. The CDR3 is 14 residues long. CDR3: CASSLGSSNYGYTF. CDR3 nucleotide sequence: TGTGCCAGCAGCTTAGGCAGTTCAAACTATGGCTACACCTTC.

The chain links TRBV29-1 to TRBJ2-7; D is possibly TRBD1 (6 bases). V was pared by 0 bases and J by 2 bases, with 8 bases between. The CDR3 totals 13 residues. CDR1 and CDR2 from the germline V gene are SQVTM and ANQGSEA. This chain's CDR3 is CSVEDSGAYEQYF. For the CDR3, the DNA is TGCAGCGTTGAAGATTCAGGGGCCTACGAGCAGTACTTC.

About this clone itself: The same CDR3 arises from other DNA sequences in this sample as well. V gene TRBV5-1 combines with J gene TRBJ2-1; D is unresolved. The CDR3 sequence is 14 residues long. Per germline, CDR1 SGHRS and CDR2 YFSETQ. Trimming removed 4 bases at V and 0 bases at J, with 8 bases between. The chain's CDR3 is CASSLSGSYNEQFF. The CDR3 DNA reads as TGCGCCAGCAGCCTATCGGGCTCCTACAATGAGCAGTTCTTC.

The genes are TRBV11-3 and TRBJ2-3; 7 bases agree with TRBD2. The length of the CDR3 is 17 residues. V shed 5 bases, J shed 1 base, and the junction held 12 bases outside the gene matches. The germline gives CDR1 SGHNT, CDR2 YENEEA. Here the CDR3 DNA reads TGTGCCAGCAGCCCCCACTGGACTAGTCGGGGCACAGATACGCAGTATTTT. Amino acid sequence: CASSPHWTSRGTDTQYF.

The V gene is TRBV19, the J gene TRBJ2-1; TRBD2 matches 8 bases. The trim removed 7 bases at V and 2 bases at J, leaving 13 bases unmatched. The germline gives CDR1 LNHDA, CDR2 SQIVND (reference sequence). CDR3 length: 17 amino acids. CDR3 residues: CASTNLGSGAPYNEQFF. The CDR3 DNA reads as TGTGCCAGTACCAATCTCGGTAGCGGGGCGCCCTACAATGAGCAGTTCTTC.

The chain uses TRBV27 and TRBJ1-6, with D unresolved. CDR3 size: 15 residues. Germline V gene lookup returns CDR1 MNHEY and CDR2 SMNVEV (reference sequence). V was trimmed by 1 base and J by 5 bases, leaving 9 bases between them. The CDR3 reads CASSLYEPDNSPLHF. In DNA form, the CDR3 reads TGTGCCAGCAGTTTATATGAGCCGGATAATTCACCCCTCCACTTT.

The rearrangement joins TRBV5-4 to TRBJ2-3; 15 bases line up with TRBD2. The germline V gene has CDR1 SGHNT and CDR2 YYREEE (reference sequence). V gave up 7 bases and J gave up 5 bases; unmatched junction bases: 14. This CDR3 is 18 amino acids long. CDR3 bases: TGTGCCAGCTCCCCCCCGAGGACTAGCGGGAGGGCTGGAGATACGCAGTATTTT. It is translated as CASSPPRTSGRAGDTQYF. The whole variable domain, remainder taken from reference TRBV5-4 and TRBJ2-3, is ETGVTQSPTHLIKTRGQQVTLRCSSQSGHNTVSWYQQALGQGPQFIFQYYREEENGRGNFPPRFSGLQFPNYSSELNVNALELDDSALYLCASSPPRTSGRAGDTQYFGPGTRLTVL.

The J gene is TRBJ1-5, the V gene TRBV27; D is ambiguous. Trimming left V 2 bases short and J 6 bases short, with 11 bases between. This CDR3 is 14 amino acids long. Germline CDR1 MNHEY, CDR2 SMNVEV (reference sequence). The CDR3 nucleotides are TGTGCCAGCAGTTTAGGGCAGGAGGGTCAGCCCCAGCATTTT. Its translation is CASSLGQEGQPQHF.

The chain carries TRBV6-2 or TRBV6-3 and TRBJ1-4; 7 bases are shared with TRBD1. The CDR3 is made up of 18 amino acids. V was clipped by 0 bases and J by 10 bases; unmatched bases: 17. CDR1 and CDR2 from the germline V gene are MNHEY and SVGEGT. CDR3 in amino acids: CASSYSLHSGTESSKLFF. In DNA, the CDR3 is TGTGCCAGCAGTTACTCGTTACACTCCGGGACAGAGTCTTCAAAACTGTTTTTT.

This clone was counted a few times. The chain carries TRBV27 and TRBJ1-6; 8 nucleotides align to TRBD1. This CDR3 is built from 14 residues. The V gene's germline CDR1 is MNHEY and CDR2 SMNVEV (reference sequence). The V gene end was trimmed by 4 bases and the J gene end by 10 bases; junction bases not matched to a gene: 6. CDR3 sequence (DNA): TGTGCCAGCAGTTCTGGACAGGGACGGTCACCCCTCCACTTT. This sequence encodes CASSSGQGRSPLHF.

The chain recombines TRBV3-1 (or the pseudogene TRBV3-2) with TRBJ2-2, with a tentative D call TRBD2 (6 bases). Germline V CDR1 and CDR2: LGHDT, YNNKEL (reference sequence). V was pared by 4 bases and J by 7 bases, with 25 bases between. The CDR3 consists of 18 residues. CDR3 DNA sequence: TGTGCCAGCAGCCGCGCGTCCTTATCCGGGACTCTCAGCGGGGAGCTGTTTTTT. Translation gives CASSRASLSGTLSGELFF.

Notes on this clone: This specimen includes other DNA sequences encoding the same CDR3. The chain recombines TRBV29-1 with TRBJ1-2, with no clear D. V lost 5 bases and J 2 bases, leaving 6 bases between the germline ends. This CDR3 has 11 amino acids. The germline gives CDR1 SQVTM, CDR2 ANQGSEA. DNA of the CDR3: TGCAGCGTTCGCGGGAACTATGGCTACACCTTC. This sequence encodes CSVRGNYGYTF.

The chain employs TRBV7-8 and TRBJ1-2; D remains unclear. CDR3 length: 13 residues. Germline V lookup: CDR1 SGHVS, CDR2 FQNEAQ. The V end was cut by 0 bases, the J end by 6 bases, with 8 bases between. Here the CDR3 reads CASSLAAGNGYTF. CDR3 coding DNA: TGTGCCAGCAGCTTAGCAGCCGGTAATGGCTACACCTTC.

As to this clone: The same CDR3 arises from other DNA sequences in this sample as well. J is TRBJ2-7 and V is TRBV29-1; 10 nucleotides align to TRBD1. Looked up from germline, CDR1 is SQVTM and CDR2 is ANQGSEA. There are 12 residues in the CDR3. V lost 4 bases to trimming and J lost 4 bases; unmatched junction nucleotides: 1. CDR3 sequence: CSVGGQGYEQYF. CDR3 nucleotides: TGCAGCGTTGGGGGACAGGGGTACGAGCAGTACTTC.

This chain connects TRBV3-1 (or the pseudogene TRBV3-2) to TRBJ2-5, with TRBD2 as a possible D gene (5 bases). This CDR3 region has 13 residues. V lost 2 bases and J 4 bases, leaving 8 bases between the germline ends. Germline V gene sequence: CDR1 LGHDT, CDR2 YNNKEL (reference sequence). CDR3 region: CASSQLARETQYF. The CDR3 DNA sequence: TGTGCCAGCAGCCAACTAGCTAGAGAGACCCAGTACTTC.

This chain links TRBV19 with TRBJ1-5; a weak D match, TRBD1 (6 bases). V was clipped by 4 bases and J by 3 bases, with 13 bases between them. Looked up from germline, CDR1 is LNHDA and CDR2 is SQIVND (reference sequence). The CDR3 contains 15 residues. CDR3 amino acids: CASSRGQLDNQPQHF. In DNA form, the CDR3 reads TGTGCCAGTAGTAGAGGACAGTTGGACAATCAGCCCCAGCATTTT.

The V call is TRBV12-3 or TRBV12-4, the J call TRBJ1-2, with a weak D call TRBD1 (6 bases). The length of the CDR3 is 13 residues. The V end lost 5 bases, the J end lost 2 bases, and 9 bases lay between the germline ends. The CDR3 coding sequence is TGTGCCAGCAGTGCCGGGACAAACTATGGCTACACCTTC. Translating it yields CASSAGTNYGYTF.

The gene calls are TRBV5-6 and TRBJ2-3; 15 positions agree with TRBD2. Germline V lookup: CDR1 SGHDT, CDR2 YYEEEE. The CDR3 totals 16 residues. J lost 3 bases, V lost 3 bases, and 2 bases had no gene match. CDR3 region: CASSSGTSGGTDTQYF. The CDR3 nucleotides read TGTGCCAGCAGCTCGGGGACTAGCGGGGGGACAGATACGCAGTATTTT.

The chain carries TRBV2 and TRBJ1-5; TRBD1 might be the D (5 bases). Germline assignment: CDR1 SNHLY and CDR2 FYNNEI. The CDR3 spans 15 residues. Deletions cut 3 bases from V and 5 bases from J, with 14 bases between. This CDR3 is CASSDFRVQDQPQHF. The CDR3 DNA follows: TGTGCCAGCAGTGATTTCAGGGTGCAGGATCAGCCCCAGCATTTT.

The V call is TRBV7-8, the J call TRBJ2-1, with a possible D match to TRBD2 (5 bases). The V end lost 3 bases, the J end lost 2 bases, and 11 bases lay between the germline ends. The V gene's germline CDR1 is SGHVS and CDR2 FQNEAQ. This CDR3 has 15 residues. DNA for the CDR3: TGTGCCAGCAGCTTCGAGGGAAGTACCTACAATGAGCAGTTCTTC. This gives the protein CASSFEGSTYNEQFF.

This clone has only one observation. The chain couples TRBV4-1 to TRBJ2-4; 16 positions agree with TRBD2. Germline CDR1 and CDR2: MGHRA and YSYEKL. This CDR3 is built from 18 residues. V gave up 4 bases and J gave up 0 bases; unmatched junction bases: 3. CDR3 DNA sequence: TGCGCCAGCAGCCCGGGACTAGCGGGGGGGATAGCCAAAAACATTCAGTACTTC. Translated: CASSPGLAGGIAKNIQYF.

This chain links TRBV7-2 with TRBJ2-6, with D perhaps matching TRBD1 (5 bases). CDR3 size: 16 residues. V lost 5 bases and J lost 2, with 13 bases in between. In germline, CDR1 is SGHTA, CDR2 FQGNSA. The DNA for the CDR3 is TGTGCCAGCAGCCGCATTCAGGGTACTGGGGCCAACGTCCTGACTTTC. Protein: CASSRIQGTGANVLTF. Using reference TRBV7-2 and TRBJ2-6 for the parts outside the CDR3, the full variable domain is GAGVSQSPSNKVTEKGKDVELRCDPISGHTALYWYRQSLGQGLEFLIYFQGNSAPDKSGLPSDRFSAERTGGSVSTLTIQRTQQEDSAVYLCASSRIQGTGANVLTFGAGSRLTVL.

The V and J genes are TRBV3-1 (or the pseudogene TRBV3-2) and TRBJ2-7; D is perhaps TRBD1 (5 bases). The CDR3 has 14 residues. The V end was cut by 0 bases, the J end by 6 bases, with 12 bases between. Germline V gene lookup returns CDR1 LGHDT and CDR2 YNNKEL (reference sequence). CDR3 sequence: CASSQDPTALEQYF. The CDR3 nucleotides read TGTGCCAGCAGCCAAGATCCGACAGCTCTCGAGCAGTACTTC.

The rearrangement links TRBV9 to TRBJ2-3, with 8 positions matching TRBD1. Germline CDR1 and CDR2: SGDLS and YYNGEE. The trim removed 0 bases at V and 5 bases at J, leaving 5 bases unmatched. The CDR3 runs 15 residues. CDR3 nucleotides: TGTGCCAGCAGCGTAGTAGGGACAGGCGTAGATACGCAGTATTTT. The encoded protein is CASSVVGTGVDTQYF.